The clone carrying this TCR beta chain was found many times. This record comes from a study of T cell repertoires in cytomegalovirus infection. Study overall: CMV infection plus the matching HLA type was flagged by public TCR beta signatures.

The junction had 7 bases not matched to a gene; V was cut back by 5 bases and J by 6 bases. The V gene's germline CDR1 is SEHNR and CDR2 FQNEAQ (reference sequence). This CDR3 spans 14 amino acids. TCRdb itself ran the reads through MiXCR, one entry per CDR3 protein. Of under 600,000 distinct CDR3 sequences in the sample, 16% are singletons; the top ten hold roughly a quarter. The rearrangement uses TRBV7-9 and TRBJ1-2; 9 nucleotides align to TRBD1. The sample was CD8+ T cells from PBMCs. This clonotype was sampled from a human donor in good health (CMV status not recorded). Some clones in this sample may be carry-over from other donors' samples. Written as DNA, the CDR3 is TGTGCCAGCAGCGTCGGGACAGGGATCGATGGCTACACCTTC. This sequence encodes CASSVGTGIDGYTF.